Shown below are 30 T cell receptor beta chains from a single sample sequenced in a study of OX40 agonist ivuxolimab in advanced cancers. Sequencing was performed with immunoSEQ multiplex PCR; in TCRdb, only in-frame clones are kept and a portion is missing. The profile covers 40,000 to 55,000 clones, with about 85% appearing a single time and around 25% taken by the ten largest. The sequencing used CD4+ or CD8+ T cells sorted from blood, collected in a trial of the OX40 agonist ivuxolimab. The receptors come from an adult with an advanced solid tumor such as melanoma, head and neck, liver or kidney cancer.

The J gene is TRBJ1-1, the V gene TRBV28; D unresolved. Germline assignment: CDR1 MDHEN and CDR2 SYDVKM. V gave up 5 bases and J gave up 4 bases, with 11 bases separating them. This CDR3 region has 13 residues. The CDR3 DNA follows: TGTGCCAGCAGTCAAGGCTGGGGCACTGAAGCTTTCTTT. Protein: CASSQGWGTEAFF.

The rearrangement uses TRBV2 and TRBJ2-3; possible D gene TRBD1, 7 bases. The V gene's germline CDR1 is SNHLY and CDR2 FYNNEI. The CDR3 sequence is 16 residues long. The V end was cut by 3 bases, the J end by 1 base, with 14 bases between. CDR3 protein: CASSEAQGGGTDTQYF. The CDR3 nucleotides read TGTGCCAGCAGTGAGGCCCAGGGGGGAGGCACAGATACGCAGTATTTT. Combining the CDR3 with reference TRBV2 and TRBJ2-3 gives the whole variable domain EPEVTQTPSHQVTQMGQEVILRCVPISNHLYFYWYRQILGQKVEFLVSFYNNEISEKSEIFDDQFSVERPDGSNFTLKIRSTKLEDSAMYFCASSEAQGGGTDTQYFGPGTRLTVL.

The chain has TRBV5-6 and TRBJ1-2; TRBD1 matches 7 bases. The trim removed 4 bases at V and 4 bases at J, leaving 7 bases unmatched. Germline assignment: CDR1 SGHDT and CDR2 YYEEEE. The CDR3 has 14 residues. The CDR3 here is CASSNTGVFYGYTF. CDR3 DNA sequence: TGTGCCAGCAGCAATACAGGGGTATTCTATGGCTACACCTTC.

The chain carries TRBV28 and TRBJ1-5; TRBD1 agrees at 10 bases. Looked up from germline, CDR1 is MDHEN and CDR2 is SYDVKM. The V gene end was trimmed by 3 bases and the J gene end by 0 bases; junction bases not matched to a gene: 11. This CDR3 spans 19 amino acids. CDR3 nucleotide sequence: TGTGCCAGCAGTTTCTCCCGGGGACAGGGGCTTTATAGCAATCAGCCCCAGCATTTT. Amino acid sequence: CASSFSRGQGLYSNQPQHF.

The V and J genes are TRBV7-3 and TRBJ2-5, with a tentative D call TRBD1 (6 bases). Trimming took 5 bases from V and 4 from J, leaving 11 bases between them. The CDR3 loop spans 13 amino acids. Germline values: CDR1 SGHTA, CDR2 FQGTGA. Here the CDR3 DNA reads TGTGCCAGCAGCCGGGTAGGGGGAGAGACCCAGTACTTC. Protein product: CASSRVGGETQYF.

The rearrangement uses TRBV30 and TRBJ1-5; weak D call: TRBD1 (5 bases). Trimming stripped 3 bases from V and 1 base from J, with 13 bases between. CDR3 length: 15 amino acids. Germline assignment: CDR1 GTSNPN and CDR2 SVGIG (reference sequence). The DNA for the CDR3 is TGTGCCTGGAGCCTTTTGGGGGTCAGCAATCAGCCCCAGCATTTT. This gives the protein CAWSLLGVSNQPQHF.

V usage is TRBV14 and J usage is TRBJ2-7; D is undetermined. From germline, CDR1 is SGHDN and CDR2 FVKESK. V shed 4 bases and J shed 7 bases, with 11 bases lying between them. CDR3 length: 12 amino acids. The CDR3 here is CASSLVIGEQYF. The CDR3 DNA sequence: TGTGCCAGCAGCCTAGTGATAGGGGAGCAGTACTTC.

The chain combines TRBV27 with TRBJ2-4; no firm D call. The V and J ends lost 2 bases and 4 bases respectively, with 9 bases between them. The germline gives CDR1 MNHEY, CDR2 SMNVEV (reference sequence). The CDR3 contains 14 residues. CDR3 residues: CASSLTESKNIQYF. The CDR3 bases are TGTGCCAGCAGTTTAACGGAGAGTAAAAACATTCAGTACTTC.

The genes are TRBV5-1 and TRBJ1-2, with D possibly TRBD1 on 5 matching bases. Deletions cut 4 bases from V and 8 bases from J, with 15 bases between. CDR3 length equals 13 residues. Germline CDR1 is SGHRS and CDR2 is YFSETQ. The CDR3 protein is CASSAPGLRGYTF. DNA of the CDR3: TGCGCCAGCAGCGCCCCAGGGTTACGCGGCTACACCTTC.

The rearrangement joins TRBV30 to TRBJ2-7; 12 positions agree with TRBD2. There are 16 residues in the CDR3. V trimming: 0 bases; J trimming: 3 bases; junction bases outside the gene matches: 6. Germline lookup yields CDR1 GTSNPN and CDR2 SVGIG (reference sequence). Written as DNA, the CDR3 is TGTGCCTGGAGTGTCCCTCTAGCGGGGGGGCTCTACGAGCAGTACTTC. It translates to CAWSVPLAGGLYEQYF.

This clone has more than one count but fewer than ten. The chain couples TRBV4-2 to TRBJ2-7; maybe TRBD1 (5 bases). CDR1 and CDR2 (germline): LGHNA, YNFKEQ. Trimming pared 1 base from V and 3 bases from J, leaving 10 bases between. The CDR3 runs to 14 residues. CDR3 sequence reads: CASSQADTNYEQYF. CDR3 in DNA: TGTGCCAGCAGCCAAGCGGACACTAACTACGAGCAGTACTTC.

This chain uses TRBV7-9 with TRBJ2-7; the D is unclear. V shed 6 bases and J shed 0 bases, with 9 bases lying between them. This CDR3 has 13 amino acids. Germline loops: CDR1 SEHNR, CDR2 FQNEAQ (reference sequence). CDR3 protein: CASSISSSYEQYF. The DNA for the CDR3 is TGTGCCAGCAGTATAAGTAGCTCCTACGAGCAGTACTTC.

The CDR3 nucleotides are TGTGCCAGCAGGCCAAGACGCAGGACGGACTACTTGAATGAGCAGTTCTTC. The encoded protein is CASRPRRRTDYLNEQFF. V usage is TRBV28 and J usage is TRBJ2-1; weak D call: TRBD2 (6 bases). CDR3 size: 17 residues. V lost 6 bases and J lost 7, with 25 bases in between. CDR1 MDHEN and CDR2 SYDVKM come from the germline V gene.

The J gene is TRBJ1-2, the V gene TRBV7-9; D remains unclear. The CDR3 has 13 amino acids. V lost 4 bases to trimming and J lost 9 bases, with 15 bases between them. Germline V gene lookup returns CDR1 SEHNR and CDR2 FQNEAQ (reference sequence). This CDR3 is CASSSDPPASYTF. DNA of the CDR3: TGTGCCAGCAGCTCCGACCCTCCCGCGAGCTACACCTTC.

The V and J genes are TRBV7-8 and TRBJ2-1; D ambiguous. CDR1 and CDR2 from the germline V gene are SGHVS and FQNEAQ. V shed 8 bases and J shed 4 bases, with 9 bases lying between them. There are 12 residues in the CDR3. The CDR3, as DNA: TGTGCCAGCTTTCGCAAGTACAATGAGCAGTTCTTC. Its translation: CASFRKYNEQFF.

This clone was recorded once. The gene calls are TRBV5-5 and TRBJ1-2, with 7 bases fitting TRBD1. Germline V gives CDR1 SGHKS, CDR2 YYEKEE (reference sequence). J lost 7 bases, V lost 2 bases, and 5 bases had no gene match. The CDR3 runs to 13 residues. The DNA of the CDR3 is TGTGCCAGCAGCTTAAGGCAGGGGGGTGGCTACACCTTC. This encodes CASSLRQGGGYTF.

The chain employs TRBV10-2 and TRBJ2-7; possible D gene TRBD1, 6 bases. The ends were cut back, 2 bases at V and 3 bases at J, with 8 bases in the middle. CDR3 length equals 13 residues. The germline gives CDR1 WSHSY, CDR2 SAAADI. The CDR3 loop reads CASSEGQLYEQYF. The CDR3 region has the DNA TGCGCCAGCAGTGAGGGACAGCTCTACGAGCAGTACTTC.

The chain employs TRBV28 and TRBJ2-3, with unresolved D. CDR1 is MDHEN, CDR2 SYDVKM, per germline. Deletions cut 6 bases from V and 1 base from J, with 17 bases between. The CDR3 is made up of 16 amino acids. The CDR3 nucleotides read TGTGCCAGCAGCCAAGCAGGCCCGTACGGCACAGATACGCAGTATTTT. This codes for CASSQAGPYGTDTQYF.

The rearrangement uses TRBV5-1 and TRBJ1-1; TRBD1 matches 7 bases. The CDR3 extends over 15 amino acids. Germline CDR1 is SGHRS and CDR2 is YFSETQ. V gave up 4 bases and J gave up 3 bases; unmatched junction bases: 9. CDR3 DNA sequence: TGCGCCAGCAGCCCGGGGAAGGGGGCGTACACTGAAGCTTTCTTT. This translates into CASSPGKGAYTEAFF.

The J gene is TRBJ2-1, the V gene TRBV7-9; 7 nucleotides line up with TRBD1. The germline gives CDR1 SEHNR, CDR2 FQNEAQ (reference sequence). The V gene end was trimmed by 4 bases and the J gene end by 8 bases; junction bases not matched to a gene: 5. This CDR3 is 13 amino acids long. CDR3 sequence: CASSSRGWDEQFF. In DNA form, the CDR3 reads TGTGCCAGCAGCTCCAGGGGGTGGGATGAGCAGTTCTTC. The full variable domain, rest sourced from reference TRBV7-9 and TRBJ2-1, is DTGVSQNPRHKITKRGQNVTFRCDPISEHNRLYWYRQTLGQGPEFLTYFQNEAQLEKSRLLSDRFSAERPKGSFSTLEIQRTEQGDSAMYLCASSSRGWDEQFFGPGTRLTVL.

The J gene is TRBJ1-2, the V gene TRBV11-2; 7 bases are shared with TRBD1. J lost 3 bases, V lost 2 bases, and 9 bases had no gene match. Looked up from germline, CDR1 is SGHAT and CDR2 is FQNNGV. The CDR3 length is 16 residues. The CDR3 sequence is CASSLMLSGTDYGYTF. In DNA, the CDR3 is TGTGCCAGCAGCTTAATGCTCTCCGGGACAGACTATGGCTACACCTTC.

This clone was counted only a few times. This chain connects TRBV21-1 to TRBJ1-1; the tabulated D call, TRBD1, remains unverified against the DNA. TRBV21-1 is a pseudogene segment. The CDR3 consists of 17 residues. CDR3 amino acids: CASTLLEGGFMNTEAFF. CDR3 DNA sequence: TGTGCCAGCACCCTATTAGAAGGGGGCTTCATGAACACTGAAGCTTTCTTT.

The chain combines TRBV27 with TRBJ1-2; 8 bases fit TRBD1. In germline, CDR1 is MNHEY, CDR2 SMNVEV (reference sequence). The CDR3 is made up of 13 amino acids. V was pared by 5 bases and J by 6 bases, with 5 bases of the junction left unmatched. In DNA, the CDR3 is TGTGCCAGCAGTCCCAGACAGGGGAATGGCTACACCTTC. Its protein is CASSPRQGNGYTF.

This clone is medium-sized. The CDR3: CASSAGGENNVLTF. The CDR3 DNA follows: TGTGCCAGCAGTGCAGGGGGGGAGAACAACGTCCTGACTTTC. The chain links TRBV6-4 to TRBJ2-6, with D possibly called TRBD1 or TRBD2 (7 bases each). Germline lookup yields CDR1 MRHNA and CDR2 SNTAGT. The V and J ends lost 4 bases and 9 bases respectively, with 13 bases between them. CDR3 length: 14 amino acids.

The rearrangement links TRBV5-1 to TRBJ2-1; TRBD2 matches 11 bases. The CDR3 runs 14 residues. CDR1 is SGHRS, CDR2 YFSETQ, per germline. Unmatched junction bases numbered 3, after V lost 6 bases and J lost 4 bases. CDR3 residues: CASTLAGGYNEQFF. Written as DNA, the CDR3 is TGCGCCAGCACCCTAGCGGGAGGTTACAATGAGCAGTTCTTC.

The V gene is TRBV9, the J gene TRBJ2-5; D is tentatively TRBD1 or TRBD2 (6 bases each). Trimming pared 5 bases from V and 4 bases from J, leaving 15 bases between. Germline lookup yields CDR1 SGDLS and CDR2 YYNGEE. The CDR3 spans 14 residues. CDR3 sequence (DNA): TGTGCCAGCAGTCCGGAGGGGGTCACAGAGACCCAGTACTTC. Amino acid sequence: CASSPEGVTETQYF.

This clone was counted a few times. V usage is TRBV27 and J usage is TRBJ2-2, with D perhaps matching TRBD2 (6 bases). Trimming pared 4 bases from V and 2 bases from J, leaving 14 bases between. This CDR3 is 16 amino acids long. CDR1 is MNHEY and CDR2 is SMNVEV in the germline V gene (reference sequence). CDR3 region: CASSWGSGVNTGELFF. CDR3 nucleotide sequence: TGTGCCAGCAGTTGGGGTAGCGGAGTTAACACCGGGGAGCTGTTTTTT.

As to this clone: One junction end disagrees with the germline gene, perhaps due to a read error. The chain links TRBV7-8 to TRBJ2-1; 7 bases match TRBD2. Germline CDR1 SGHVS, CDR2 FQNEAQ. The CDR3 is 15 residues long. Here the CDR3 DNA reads TGTGCCAGCAGCTCCGACCAGCAAGGTCTCAGGGAGGGCATCTTC. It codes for CASSSDQQGLREGIF.

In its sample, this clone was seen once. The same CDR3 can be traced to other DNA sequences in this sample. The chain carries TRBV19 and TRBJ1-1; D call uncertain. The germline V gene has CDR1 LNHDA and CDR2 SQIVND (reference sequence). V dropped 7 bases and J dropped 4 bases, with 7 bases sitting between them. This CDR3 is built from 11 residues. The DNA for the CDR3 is TGTGCCAGTAAGGCGGGCACTGAAGCTTTCTTT. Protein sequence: CASKAGTEAFF.

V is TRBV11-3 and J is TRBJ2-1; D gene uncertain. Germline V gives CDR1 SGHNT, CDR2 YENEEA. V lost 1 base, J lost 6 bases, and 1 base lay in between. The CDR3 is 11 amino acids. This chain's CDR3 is CASSLGNEQFF. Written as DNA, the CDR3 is TGTGCCAGCAGCTTAGGCAATGAGCAGTTCTTC.